Listed here are 4 T cell receptor beta chains from one sample, sequenced in a study of blood T cell repertoires in COVID-19 (dated by TCRdb to the early 2020s). Receptor libraries were prepared by the immunoSEQ multiplex PCR assay. TCRdb carries this immuneACCESS record with in-frame sequences only. Its versions omit some clonotypes, under half of them owing to an unresolved V gene in the studies checked, with the rest unexplained. This sample has around 43,000 clones in its table, and 80% to 90% of those were observed once. About 6.1% of the sample is held by the ten biggest clonotypes. The material sequenced was peripheral blood. The receptors here all came from a human donor in a cohort sampled during active COVID-19.

This clone was recorded only once. J is TRBJ2-5 and V is TRBV7-2; D might be TRBD2 (5 bases). Per the germline V gene, CDR1 is SGHTA and CDR2 is FQGNSA. Trimming stripped 1 base from V and 2 bases from J, with 17 bases between. CDR3 length: 17 amino acids. Written as DNA, the CDR3 is TGTGCCAGCAGCTTAGGGGCGGGCCCATACCAGCAAGAGACCCAGTACTTC. Its translation is CASSLGAGPYQQETQYF.

The CDR3 region is CSVVTSGTYEQYF. CDR3 coding DNA: TGCAGCGTTGTGACTAGCGGGACCTACGAGCAGTACTTC. This sequence joins TRBV29-1 and TRBJ2-7; 11 bases are a match to TRBD2. The length of the CDR3 is 13 residues. Germline lookup yields CDR1 SQVTM and CDR2 ANQGSEA. V shed 4 bases and J 2 bases; nucleotides not matched to a gene: 1.

This rearrangement joins TRBV16 to TRBJ1-4; 10 bases align to TRBD1. The germline gives CDR1 KGHSY, CDR2 FQNENV. The CDR3 is made up of 15 amino acids. Trimming cost V 3 bases and J 8 bases; bases outside gene matches: 6. The CDR3 here is CASSQRDRGYEKLFF. In DNA form, the CDR3 reads TGTGCCAGCAGCCAGAGGGACAGGGGATACGAAAAACTGTTTTTT.

This clone showed up just once. This sequence joins TRBV13 and TRBJ2-2, with TRBD2 matching over 7 bases. V was pared by 6 bases and J by 2 bases, with 12 bases of the junction left unmatched. Germline CDR1 PRHDT, CDR2 FYEKMQ (reference sequence). There are 17 residues in the CDR3. The CDR3 region is CASSPTFGAGNTGELFF. The CDR3 DNA is TGTGCCAGCAGTCCGACTTTTGGAGCGGGAAACACCGGGGAGCTGTTTTTT. Full variable domain (rest looked up from reference TRBV13 and TRBJ2-2): AAGVIQSPRHLIKEKRETATLKCYPIPRHDTVYWYQQGPGQDPQFLISFYEKMQSDKGSIPDRFSAQQFSDYHSELNMSSLELGDSALYFCASSPTFGAGNTGELFFGEGSRLTVL.